These 4 T cell receptor beta chains were sequenced from one sample in a study of cytomegalovirus exposure and HLA in healthy donors. The PCR used 60 Vbeta and 13 Jbeta primers. Produced via immunoSEQ multiplex PCR; TCRdb's table is partial and in-frame only. Of about 150,000 clones listed, around 82% are singletons. The source material was PBMCs. The receptors come from a woman aged 40 to 49 in good health and CMV-seropositive.

This chain connects TRBV28 to TRBJ2-7, with D possibly being TRBD2 (6 bases). The germline gives CDR1 MDHEN, CDR2 SYDVKM. The CDR3 totals 15 residues. V was shortened by 5 bases and J by 6 bases, with 20 bases between the two germline ends. The chain's CDR3 is CASSPLPTIGGEQYF. CDR3 coding DNA: TGTGCCAGCAGTCCTCTCCCCACCATCGGGGGCGAGCAGTACTTC.

The V gene is TRBV2, the J gene TRBJ1-2; D perhaps matches TRBD1 (6 bases). The CDR3 has 12 amino acids. V was pared by 6 bases and J by 5 bases, with 10 bases between. Germline-derived CDR1 and CDR2 are SNHLY and FYNNEI. CDR3 sequence: CASRQGSYGYTF. The CDR3 DNA is TGTGCCAGCAGACAGGGTTCATATGGCTACACCTTC.

The V gene is TRBV2, the J gene TRBJ1-3; a weak D match, TRBD1 (6 bases). V was trimmed by 5 bases and J by 0 bases, leaving 11 bases between them. The CDR3 contains 15 residues. Germline V gene sequence: CDR1 SNHLY, CDR2 FYNNEI. CDR3 DNA: TGTGCCAGCAGTCAACAGGGTAACTCTGGAAACACCATATATTTT. It yields the protein CASSQQGNSGNTIYF.

V is TRBV7-3 and J is TRBJ2-1, with D possibly TRBD2 on 6 matching bases. The CDR3 sequence is 14 residues long. Trimming took off 5 bases at V and 3 bases at J, with 11 bases between the two ends. Per the germline V gene, CDR1 is SGHTA and CDR2 is FQGTGA. DNA for the CDR3: TGTGCCAGCAGCCCCGGCGGGGACTACAATGAGCAGTTCTTC. Its protein product is CASSPGGDYNEQFF. The full variable domain, with the rest looked up from reference TRBV7-3 and TRBJ2-1, is GAGVSQTPSNKVTEKGKYVELRCDPISGHTALYWYRQSLGQGPEFLIYFQGTGAADDSGLPNDRFFAVRPEGSVSTLKIQRTERGDSAVYLCASSPGGDYNEQFFGPGTRLTVL.